This T cell receptor beta chain was documented in a study of coeliac disease. Turning to the study itself: Without high-resolution HLA typing, biased TRBV7-2 usage was examined as a proof of principle.

The CDR3 has 16 amino acids. Trimming took off 3 bases at V and 4 bases at J, with 16 bases between the two ends. Germline V gives CDR1 MDHEN, CDR2 SYDVKM. The table came from immunoSEQ multiplex PCR; TCRdb's copy has only in-frame clones and leaves some out. The sample includes over 5,000 clones, about 63% of them seen just once. Broader study findings: Few TRB amino acid sequences were shared between samples; most were unique. Lower clonality than controls marked TRB and TRG repertoires from active celiac intraepithelial and lamina propria samples.

On this clone: The antigen is not known.

The sequencing sample was made of lymphocytes from the gut lamina propria. V gene TRBV28 combines with J gene TRBJ2-1, with D possibly TRBD2 on 6 matching bases. This clonotype originated in a man aged 70 or older with active celiac disease. Here the CDR3 reads CASSLYEPGGYNEQFF. Written as DNA, the CDR3 is TGTGCCAGCAGTTTGTACGAGCCTGGGGGGTACAATGAGCAGTTCTTC.